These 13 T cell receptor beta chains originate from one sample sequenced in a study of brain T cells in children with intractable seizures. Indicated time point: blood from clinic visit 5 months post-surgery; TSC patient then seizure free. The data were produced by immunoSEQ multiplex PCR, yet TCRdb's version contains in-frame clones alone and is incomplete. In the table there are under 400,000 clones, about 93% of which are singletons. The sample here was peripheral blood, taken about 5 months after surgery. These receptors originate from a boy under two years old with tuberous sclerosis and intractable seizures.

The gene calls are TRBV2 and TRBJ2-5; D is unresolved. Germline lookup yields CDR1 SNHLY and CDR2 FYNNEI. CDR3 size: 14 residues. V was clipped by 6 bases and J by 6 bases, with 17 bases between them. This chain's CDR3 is CASRNGRMDQTQYF. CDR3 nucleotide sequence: TGTGCCAGCAGGAATGGCAGGATGGATCAGACCCAGTACTTC.

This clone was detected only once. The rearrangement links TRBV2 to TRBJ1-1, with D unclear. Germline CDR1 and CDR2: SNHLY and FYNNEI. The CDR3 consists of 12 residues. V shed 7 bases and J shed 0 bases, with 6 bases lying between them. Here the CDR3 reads CASNRMNTEAFF. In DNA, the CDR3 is TGTGCCAGCAACAGAATGAACACTGAAGCTTTCTTT.

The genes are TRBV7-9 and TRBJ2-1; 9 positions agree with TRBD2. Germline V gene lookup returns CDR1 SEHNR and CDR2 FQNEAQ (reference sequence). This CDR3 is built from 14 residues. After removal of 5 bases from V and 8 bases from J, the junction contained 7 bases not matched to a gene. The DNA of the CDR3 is TGTGCCAGCAGCATTAGCGGGAGTACGGATGAGCAGTTCTTC. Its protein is CASSISGSTDEQFF.

CDR3 region: CASTNREKLFF. The CDR3 DNA follows: TGTGCCAGCACCAATAGGGAAAAACTGTTTTTT. The chain recombines TRBV7-2 with TRBJ1-4; no clear D gene. V lost 7 bases and J lost 8, with 8 bases in between. Per the germline V gene, CDR1 is SGHTA and CDR2 is FQGNSA. This CDR3 is built from 11 residues.

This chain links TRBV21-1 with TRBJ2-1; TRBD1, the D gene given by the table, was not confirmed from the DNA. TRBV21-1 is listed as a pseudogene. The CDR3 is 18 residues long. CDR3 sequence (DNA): TGTGCCAGCAGTTTGACAGGGATTCCTTTTCGCTCCTACAATGAGCAGTTCTTC. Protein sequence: CASSLTGIPFRSYNEQFF.

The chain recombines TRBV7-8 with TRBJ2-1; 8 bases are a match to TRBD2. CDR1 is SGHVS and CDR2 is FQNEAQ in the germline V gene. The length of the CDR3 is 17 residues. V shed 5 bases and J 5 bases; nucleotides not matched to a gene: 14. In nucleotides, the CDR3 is TGTGCCAGCAGCCTTAAACCCCGGGGGGGCCCAAACAATGAGCAGTTCTTC. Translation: CASSLKPRGGPNNEQFF.

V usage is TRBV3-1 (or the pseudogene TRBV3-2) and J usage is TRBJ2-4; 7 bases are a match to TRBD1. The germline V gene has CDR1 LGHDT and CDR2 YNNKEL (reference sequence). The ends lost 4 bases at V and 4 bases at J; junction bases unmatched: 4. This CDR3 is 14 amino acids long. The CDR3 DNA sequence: TGTGCCAGCAGCCCCCGGGACAGAAAAAACATTCAGTACTTC. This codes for CASSPRDRKNIQYF.

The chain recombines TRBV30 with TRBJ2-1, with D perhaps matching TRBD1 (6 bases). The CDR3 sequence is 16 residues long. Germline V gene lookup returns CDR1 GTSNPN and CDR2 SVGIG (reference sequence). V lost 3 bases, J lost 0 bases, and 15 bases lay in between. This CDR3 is CAWSTGLGHSYNEQFF. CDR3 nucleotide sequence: TGTGCCTGGAGCACAGGGTTGGGGCACTCCTACAATGAGCAGTTCTTC.

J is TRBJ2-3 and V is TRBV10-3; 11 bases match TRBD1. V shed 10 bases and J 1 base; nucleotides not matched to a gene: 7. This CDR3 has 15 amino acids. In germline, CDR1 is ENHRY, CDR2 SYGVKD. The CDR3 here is CATGQGARGTDTQYF. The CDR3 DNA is TGTGCCACTGGACAGGGGGCCAGGGGCACAGATACGCAGTATTTT.

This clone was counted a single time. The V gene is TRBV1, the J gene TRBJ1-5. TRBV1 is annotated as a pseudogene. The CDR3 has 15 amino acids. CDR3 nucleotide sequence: TGCACCAGCAGCCAAGTAGCAGAGAGCAATCAGCCCCAGCATTTT. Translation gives CTSSQVAESNQPQHF.

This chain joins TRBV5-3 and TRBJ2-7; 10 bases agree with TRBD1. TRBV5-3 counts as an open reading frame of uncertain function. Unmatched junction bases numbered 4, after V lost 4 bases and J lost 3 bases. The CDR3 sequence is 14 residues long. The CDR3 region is CARSPWTGGYEQYF. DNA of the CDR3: TGTGCCAGAAGCCCCTGGACAGGGGGCTACGAGCAGTACTTC.

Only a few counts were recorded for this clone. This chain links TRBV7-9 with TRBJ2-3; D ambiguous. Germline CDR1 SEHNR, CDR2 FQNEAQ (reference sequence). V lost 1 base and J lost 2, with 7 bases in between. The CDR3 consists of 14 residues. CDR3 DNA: TGTGCCAGCAGCTTAGACTTAAACACAGATACGCAGTATTTT. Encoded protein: CASSLDLNTDTQYF.

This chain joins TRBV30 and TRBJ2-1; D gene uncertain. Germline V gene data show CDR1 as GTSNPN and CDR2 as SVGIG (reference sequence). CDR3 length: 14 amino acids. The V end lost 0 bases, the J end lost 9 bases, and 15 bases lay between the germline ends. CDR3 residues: CAWSVSAGVGEQFF. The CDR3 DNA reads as TGTGCCTGGAGTGTAAGTGCCGGTGTAGGTGAGCAGTTCTTC.